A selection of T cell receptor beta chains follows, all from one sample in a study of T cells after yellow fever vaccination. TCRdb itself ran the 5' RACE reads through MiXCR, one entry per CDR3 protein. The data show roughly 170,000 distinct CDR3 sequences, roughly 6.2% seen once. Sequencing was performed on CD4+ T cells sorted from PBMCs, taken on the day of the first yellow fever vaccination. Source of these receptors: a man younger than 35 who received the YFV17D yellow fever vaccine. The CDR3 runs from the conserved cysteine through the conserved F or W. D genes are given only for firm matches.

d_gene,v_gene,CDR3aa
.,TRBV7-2,CASSLVSGSYEQYF
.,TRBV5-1,CASSLESRRETQYF
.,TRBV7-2,CASSFLPGNQPQHF
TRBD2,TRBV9,CASSVTSDKNIQYF
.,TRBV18,CASSPSGGFNQPQHF
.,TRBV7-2,CASSVSGGAKNIQYF
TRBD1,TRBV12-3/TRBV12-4,CASSLGGTGGPGGYTF
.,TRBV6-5,CASSYRRVSDTQYF
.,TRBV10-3,CAISNTRGSPYGYTF
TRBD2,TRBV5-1,CASRISGGTDTQYF
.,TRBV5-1,CASSFLQTQYF
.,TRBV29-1,CSGTAGFNEKLFF
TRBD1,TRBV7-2,CASSLSGQQFYEQYF
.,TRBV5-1,CASSLGGLGNNEQFF
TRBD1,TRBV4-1,CASSQSRDRVADTQYF
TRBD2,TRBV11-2,CASSLYGGLAGVTDTQYF
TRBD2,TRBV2,CASTSGLAASTDTQYF
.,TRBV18,CASSPQGFDTEAFF
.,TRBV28,CASRQGLSREKLFF
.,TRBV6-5,CASSSRVQGTQYF
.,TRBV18,CASSQEGSGYTF
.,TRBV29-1,CSVRAAGTNQPQHF
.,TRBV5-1,CASRILSGRSYNEQFF
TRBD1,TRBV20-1,CSAKSGTGKNIQYF
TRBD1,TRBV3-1,CASSRGGLVTEAFF
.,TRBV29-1,CSVGRGNTGELFF
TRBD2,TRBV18,CASSPRTSGGGETQYF
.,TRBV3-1,CASSRGLHQNEQYF
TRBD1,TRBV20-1,CSAPGTGLPYGYTF
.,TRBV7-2,CASSFSASGGYNEQFF
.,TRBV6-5,CASASSGNSFYEQYF
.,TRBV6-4,CASSDQPGHTGELFF
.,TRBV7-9,CASSLDWDTEAFF
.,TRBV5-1,CASSLGQAAGGNTIYF
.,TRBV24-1,CATSDTGRVQETQYF
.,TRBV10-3,CAISETDGGGPQHF
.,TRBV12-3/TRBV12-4,CASSPDTLTGANVLTF
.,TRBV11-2,CASSLDLMGLTGELFF
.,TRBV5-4,CASTDRLSSSNSPLHF
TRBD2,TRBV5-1,CASSVGSGGTDTQYF
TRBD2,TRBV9,CASSVGGAGGFLDEQFF
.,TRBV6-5,CASSYSSGTVNTGELFF
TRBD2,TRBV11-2,CASSLLAGGPILEDEQFF
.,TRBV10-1,CASSGGSGPYNEQFF
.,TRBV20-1,CSARDPLRGGMNQPQHF
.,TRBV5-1,CASSLRTGGNTIYF
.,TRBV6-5,CASSYTTPTWVRTEAFF
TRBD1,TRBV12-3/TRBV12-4,CASTNYGTGGYEQYF
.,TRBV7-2,CASSLAYSGKLSPLHF
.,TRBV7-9,CASSLGSGAGNEKLFF
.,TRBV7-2,CASSLTRVGQFF
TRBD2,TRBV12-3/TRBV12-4,CASSLMLAGGQETQYF
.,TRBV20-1,CSASWTVTNYGYTF